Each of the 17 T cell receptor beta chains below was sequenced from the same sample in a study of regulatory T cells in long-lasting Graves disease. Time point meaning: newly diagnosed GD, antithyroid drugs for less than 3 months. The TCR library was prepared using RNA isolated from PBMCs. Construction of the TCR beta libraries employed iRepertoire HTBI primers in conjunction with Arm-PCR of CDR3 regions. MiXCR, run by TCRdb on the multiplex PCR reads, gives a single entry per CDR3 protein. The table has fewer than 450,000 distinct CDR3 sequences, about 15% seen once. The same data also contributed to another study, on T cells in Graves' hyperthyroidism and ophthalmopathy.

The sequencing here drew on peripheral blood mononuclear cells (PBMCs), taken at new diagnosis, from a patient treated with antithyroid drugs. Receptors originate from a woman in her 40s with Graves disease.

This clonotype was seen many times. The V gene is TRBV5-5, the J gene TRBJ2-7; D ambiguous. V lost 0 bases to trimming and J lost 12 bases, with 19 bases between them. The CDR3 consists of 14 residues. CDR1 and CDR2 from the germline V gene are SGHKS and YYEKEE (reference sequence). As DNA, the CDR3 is TGTGCCAGCAGCTTGGCAGCCACAGCTTCCATTCTGTACTTC. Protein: CASSLAATASILYF.

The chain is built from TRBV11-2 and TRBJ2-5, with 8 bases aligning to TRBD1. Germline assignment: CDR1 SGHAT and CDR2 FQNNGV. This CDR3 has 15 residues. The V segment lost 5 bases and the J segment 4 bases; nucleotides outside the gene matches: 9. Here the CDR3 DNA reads TGTGCCAGCAGCGACTGGACAGGGCCTCCAGAGACCCAGTACTTC. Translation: CASSDWTGPPETQYF.

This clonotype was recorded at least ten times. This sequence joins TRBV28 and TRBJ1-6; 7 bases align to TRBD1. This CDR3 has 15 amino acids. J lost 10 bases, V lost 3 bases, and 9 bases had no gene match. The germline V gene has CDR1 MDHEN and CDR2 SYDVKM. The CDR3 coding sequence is TGTGCCAGCAGTTTCGCCGACAGGGTTGGCTCACCCCTCCACTTT. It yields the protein CASSFADRVGSPLHF.

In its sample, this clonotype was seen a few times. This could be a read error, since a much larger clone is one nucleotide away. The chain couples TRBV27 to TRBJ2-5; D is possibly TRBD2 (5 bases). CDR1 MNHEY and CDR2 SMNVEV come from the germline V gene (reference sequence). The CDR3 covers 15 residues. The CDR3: CASSPYSTGKEAQYF. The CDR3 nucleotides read TGTGCCAGCAGCCCCTACTCGACGGGGAAAGAGGCCCAGTACTTC.

The CDR3 DNA sequence: TGTGCCAGCTCAGATCGACTAACGTTGGGCACCGGGGAGCTGTTTTTT. This encodes CASSDRLTLGTGELFF. The rearrangement joins TRBV18 to TRBJ2-2; D possibly corresponds to TRBD2 (5 bases). The germline gives CDR1 KGHSH, CDR2 LQKENI. The CDR3 extends over 16 amino acids. The ends were cut back, 5 bases at V and 4 bases at J, with 17 bases in the middle.

The CDR3, as DNA: TGCGCCAGCAGCCAAGTGGGCCGGGATAGGAGGGGGGATACGCAGTATTTT. It encodes CASSQVGRDRRGDTQYF. J is TRBJ2-3 and V is TRBV4-1; D may match TRBD1 or TRBD2 (6 bases each). The CDR3 spans 17 residues. The V end lost 1 base, the J end lost 6 bases, and 20 bases lay between the germline ends. From germline, CDR1 is MGHRA and CDR2 YSYEKL.

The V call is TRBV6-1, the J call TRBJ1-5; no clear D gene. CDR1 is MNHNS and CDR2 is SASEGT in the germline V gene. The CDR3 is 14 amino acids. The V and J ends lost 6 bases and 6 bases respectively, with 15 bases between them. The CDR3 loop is CASSPWGVGQPQHF. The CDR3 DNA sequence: TGTGCCAGCAGCCCGTGGGGAGTGGGTCAGCCCCAGCATTTT.

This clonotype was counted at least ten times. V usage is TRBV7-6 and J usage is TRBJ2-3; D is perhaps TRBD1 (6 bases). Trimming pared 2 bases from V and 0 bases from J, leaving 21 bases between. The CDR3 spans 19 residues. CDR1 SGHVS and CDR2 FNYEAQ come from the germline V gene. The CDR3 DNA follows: TGTGCCAGCAGCTTACAGACAGGAGGTGGGAGCGCAAGCACAGATACGCAGTATTTT. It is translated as CASSLQTGGGSASTDTQYF.

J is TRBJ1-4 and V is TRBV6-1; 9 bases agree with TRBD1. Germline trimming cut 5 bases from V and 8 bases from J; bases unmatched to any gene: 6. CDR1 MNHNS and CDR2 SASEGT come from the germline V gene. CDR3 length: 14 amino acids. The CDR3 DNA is TGTGCCAGCAGTCCGGGACAGGGAGGAGAAAAACTGTTTTTT. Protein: CASSPGQGGEKLFF.

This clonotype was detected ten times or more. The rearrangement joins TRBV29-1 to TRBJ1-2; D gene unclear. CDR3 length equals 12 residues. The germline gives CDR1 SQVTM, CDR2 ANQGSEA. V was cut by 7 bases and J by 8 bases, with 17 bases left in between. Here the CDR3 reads CSGGGRSEGYTF. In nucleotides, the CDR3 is TGCAGCGGCGGAGGACGGAGTGAGGGCTACACCTTC.

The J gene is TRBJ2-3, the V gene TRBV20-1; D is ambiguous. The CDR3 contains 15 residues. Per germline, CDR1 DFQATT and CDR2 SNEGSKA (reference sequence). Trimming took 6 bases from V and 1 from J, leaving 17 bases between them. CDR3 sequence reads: CSAPRGSIGTDTQYF. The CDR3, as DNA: TGCAGTGCCCCCCGTGGTAGTATCGGCACAGATACGCAGTATTTT.

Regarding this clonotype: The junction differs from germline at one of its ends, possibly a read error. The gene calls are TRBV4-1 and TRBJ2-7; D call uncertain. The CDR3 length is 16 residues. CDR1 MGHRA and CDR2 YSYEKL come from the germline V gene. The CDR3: CASSQAGISITHEQHF. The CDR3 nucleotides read TGCGCCAGCAGCCAAGCTGGGATCTCGATTACGCACGAGCAGCACTTC.

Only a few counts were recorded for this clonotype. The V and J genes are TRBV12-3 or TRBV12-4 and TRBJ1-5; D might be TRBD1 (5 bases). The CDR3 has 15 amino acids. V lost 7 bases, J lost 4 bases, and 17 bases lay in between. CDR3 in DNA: TGTGCCAGCACTCCCTCGGGGCGGAAGAATCAGCCCCAGCATTTT. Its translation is CASTPSGRKNQPQHF.

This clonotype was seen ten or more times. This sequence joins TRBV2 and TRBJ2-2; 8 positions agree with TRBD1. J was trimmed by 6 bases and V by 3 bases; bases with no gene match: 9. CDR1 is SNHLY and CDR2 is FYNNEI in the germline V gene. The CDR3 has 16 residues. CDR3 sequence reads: CASSDSQGAASGELFF. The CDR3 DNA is TGTGCCAGCAGTGATTCCCAGGGGGCGGCCTCCGGGGAGCTGTTTTTT.

CDR3 nucleotides: TGTGCCAGCAGTTACTCGTTAGATTCTTCACCCCTCCACTTT. Translated: CASSYSLDSSPLHF. The chain couples TRBV6-5 to TRBJ1-6; D uncertain. This CDR3 comprises 14 residues. Trimming took off 0 bases at V and 9 bases at J, with 9 bases between the two ends. Germline V CDR1 and CDR2: MNHEY, SVGAGI.

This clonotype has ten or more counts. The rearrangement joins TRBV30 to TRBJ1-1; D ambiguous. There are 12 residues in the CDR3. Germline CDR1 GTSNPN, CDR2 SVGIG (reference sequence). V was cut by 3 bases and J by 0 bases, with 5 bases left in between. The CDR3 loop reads CAWRKMNTEAFF. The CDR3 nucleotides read TGTGCCTGGAGAAAGATGAACACTGAAGCTTTCTTT.

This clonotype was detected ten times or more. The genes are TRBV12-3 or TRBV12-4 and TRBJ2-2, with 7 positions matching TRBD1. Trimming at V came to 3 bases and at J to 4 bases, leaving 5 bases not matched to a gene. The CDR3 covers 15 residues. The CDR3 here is CASSFRQGGTGELFF. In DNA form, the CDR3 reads TGTGCCAGCAGTTTTAGACAGGGTGGCACCGGGGAGCTGTTTTTT.